The rows below give T cell receptor beta chains drawn from one sample of a study of response to subunit inactivated influenza vaccine. A single record per CDR3 protein comes from TCRdb applying MiXCR to the RT-PCR reads. The repertoire includes more than 450,000 distinct CDR3 sequences, approximately 11% of them detected once, and 11% sits in the top ten. This sample was also put to use in a study of T cells expressing NK-cell markers.

The specimen comprised PBMCs from blood, sampled on the day of vaccination. These TCRs come from a man between 45 and 60 years old who received an inactivated influenza vaccine. CDR3s include the opening cysteine and the closing phenylalanine or tryptophan. Each record gives: CDR3 length, D gene, clone size, J gene, V gene, CDR3 DNA, CDR3 protein. A D gene is named only where the DNA matches it firmly. Some rows have no size entry. The others give once, few or many, or a class for an expanded clone.

15,TRBD2,few,TRBJ2-3,TRBV3-1,TGTGCCAGCAGCCAAGTGGGAGGGGGCACAGATACGCAGTATTTT,CASSQVGGGTDTQYF
14,NA,few,TRBJ1-2,TRBV20-1,TGCAGTGGTGCAACTCAGGGGCAGGCCTATGGCTACACCTTC,CSGATQGQAYGYTF
12,NA,many,TRBJ2-1,TRBV6-6,TGTGCCAGCAGCTACGACTACAATGAGCAGTTCTTC,CASSYDYNEQFF
16,TRBD1,NA,TRBJ2-3,TRBV24-1,TGTGCCACCAGTGATACGGGACAGGATGTAACAGATACGCAGTATTTT,CATSDTGQDVTDTQYF
15,NA,few,TRBJ2-7,TRBV7-6,TGTGCCAGCAGCTTAGGAGGTATAGGGAGGAGCGAGCAGTACTTC,CASSLGGIGRSEQYF
19,TRBD1,few,TRBJ1-5,TRBV6-1,TGTGCCAGCAAATGGGGACAGGGAGCGAATATATATAGCAATCAGCCCCAGCATTTT,CASKWGQGANIYSNQPQHF
20,TRBD1,NA,TRBJ2-1,TRBV24-1,TGTGCCACCAGTGAACCCTTACCGGGACAGGGGGCGAGCTCCTACAATGAGCAGTTCTTC,CATSEPLPGQGASSYNEQFF
14,NA,NA,TRBJ2-7,TRBV3-1,TGTGCCAGCAGCCAAACCAACGTCTTTGACGAGCAGTACTTC,CASSQTNVFDEQYF
17,TRBD1,NA,TRBJ2-1,TRBV10-3,TGTGCCATCAGTGATGGGTTGGGACAGGGGCAGAACAATGAGCAGTTCTTC,CAISDGLGQGQNNEQFF
16,TRBD2,few,TRBJ2-5,TRBV3-1,TGTGCCAGCAGCCAGGTACTAGCGAGGTACCAAGAGACCCAGTACTTC,CASSQVLARYQETQYF
16,TRBD1,NA,TRBJ2-5,TRBV4-1,TGCGCCAGCAGCCAGGGGACAGGGGTAACGATAGAGACCCAGTACTTC,CASSQGTGVTIETQYF
14,NA,many,TRBJ2-7,TRBV7-2,TGTGCCAGCAGCATCAGACAGGTTTCCTACGAGCAGTACTTC,CASSIRQVSYEQYF
14,TRBD1,many,TRBJ2-4,TRBV12-3/TRBV12-4,TGTGCCAGCAGTTTGGGGACAGACAAAAACATTCAGTACTTC,CASSLGTDKNIQYF
13,NA,few,TRBJ1-2,TRBV12-3/TRBV12-4,TGTGCCAGCAGAGGACTAGGGCTATATGGCTACACCTTC,CASRGLGLYGYTF
15,TRBD2,few,TRBJ2-6,TRBV25-1,TGTGCCAGCAGTCGGGGGGTCAACGGGGCCAACGTCCTGACTTTC,CASSRGVNGANVLTF
17,TRBD1,few,TRBJ1-4,TRBV4-3,TGCGCCAGCAGCCAAGAAAGGACAGGACTTGCTAATGAAAAACTGTTTTTT,CASSQERTGLANEKLFF
15,NA,few,TRBJ2-5,TRBV5-1,TGCGCCAGCGGTGGGGCAGGGCGTGTTGGAGAGACCCAGTACTTC,CASGGAGRVGETQYF
14,TRBD2,NA,TRBJ2-5,TRBV3-1,TGTGCCAGCAGCCTGTCAACTAGCGAGGAGACCCAGTACTTC,CASSLSTSEETQYF
15,NA,NA,TRBJ2-5,TRBV12-3/TRBV12-4,TGTGCCAGCAGTTTAGACCTACTAGCCGGTGAGACCCAGTACTTC,CASSLDLLAGETQYF
13,NA,many,TRBJ1-6,TRBV28,TGTGCCAGCACCCACTCCTATAATTCACCCCTCCACTTT,CASTHSYNSPLHF
15,NA,many,TRBJ1-1,TRBV29-1,TGCAGCTCCATAGGGGCCGGGGGAGACCGCACTGAAGCTTTCTTT,CSSIGAGGDRTEAFF
16,NA,NA,TRBJ1-1,TRBV11-2,TGTGCCAGCAGCTTAGGTTTACTCGTGAGGAACACTGAAGCTTTCTTT,CASSLGLLVRNTEAFF
11,NA,NA,TRBJ2-6,TRBV6-1,TGTGCCAGCAGCAACCCCAACGTCCTGACTTTC,CASSNPNVLTF
12,NA,NA,TRBJ2-5,TRBV28,TGTGCCAGCAACCGACGAGGGGAGACCCAGTACTTC,CASNRRGETQYF
12,NA,NA,TRBJ2-7,TRBV2,TGTGCCAGCAGCCGGCTATTCTACGAGCAGTACTTC,CASSRLFYEQYF
16,NA,NA,TRBJ2-2,TRBV11-1,TGTGCCAGCAGCTTCCCCGGGGAAGCGAACACCGGGGAGCTGTTTTTT,CASSFPGEANTGELFF
16,NA,NA,TRBJ2-4,TRBV24-1,TGTGCCACCAGTGATCGGCCAGGGAACCCCAAAAACATTCAGTACTTC,CATSDRPGNPKNIQYF
15,TRBD1,many,TRBJ1-5,TRBV10-2,TGCGCCAGCAGTGAGTCAGGGACAGCTAATCAGCCCCAGCATTTT,CASSESGTANQPQHF
15,TRBD1,many,TRBJ2-7,TRBV4-1,TGCGCCAGCAGACGCGTCGGGACAGGGGGCTACGAGCAGTACTTC,CASRRVGTGGYEQYF
13,NA,few,TRBJ2-7,TRBV10-3,TGTGCCATCAGTGAGATCCCCTCCTACGAGCAGTACTTC,CAISEIPSYEQYF
14,TRBD2,many,TRBJ2-1,TRBV5-1,TGCGCCAGCAGCTTCGGGGGGGGTTACAATGAGCAGTTCTTC,CASSFGGGYNEQFF
15,TRBD2,few,TRBJ2-1,TRBV5-1,TGCGCCAGCAGCGCGGGACTAGCGGACTACAATGAGCAGTTCTTC,CASSAGLADYNEQFF
13,NA,NA,TRBJ2-1,TRBV6-1,TGTGCCAGCAGAAAGACAGTATACAATGAGCAGTTCTTC,CASRKTVYNEQFF
19,TRBD2,many,TRBJ2-1,TRBV11-1,TGTGCCAGCAGCTTAGAGGCCCTCTCTCGCGGGAGGGCCGGCTATGAGCAGTTCTTC,CASSLEALSRGRAGYEQFF
14,NA,few,TRBJ1-2,TRBV18,TGTGCCAGCTCGCGTCCTCAGGGGACTGATGGCTACACCTTC,CASSRPQGTDGYTF
16,TRBD2,NA,TRBJ2-5,TRBV12-3/TRBV12-4,TGTGCCAGCAGTTTAGTAGCGGGGGGGTTACAAGAGACCCAGTACTTC,CASSLVAGGLQETQYF
18,TRBD2,NA,TRBJ2-5,TRBV5-1,TGCGCCAGCAGCCTACCGGGACTAGCCCAAGAATTACAAGAGACCCAGTACTTC,CASSLPGLAQELQETQYF
15,NA,few,TRBJ1-5,TRBV18,TGTGCCAGCTCACCCGGGGAGAGGGGCAATCAGCCCCAGCATTTT,CASSPGERGNQPQHF
12,NA,NA,TRBJ2-7,TRBV6-5,TGTGCCAGCATTTCACAGCTATACGAGCAGTACTTC,CASISQLYEQYF